Reported below is one TCR beta chain. The CDR3 covers 17 residues. Germline V CDR1 and CDR2: WNHNN, SYGVQD (reference sequence). Trimming removed 0 bases from V and 4 bases from J, with 18 bases in between. The data were taken from a study of blood T cell repertoires in COVID-19. Background on the study: Acute-phase and convalescent COVID-19 samples originated in the United States, Italy and Spain.

The protocol was immunoSEQ multiplex PCR, while the TCRdb copy is restricted to in-frame clones and leaves out a portion. The data show 150,000 to 200,000 clones, about 85% seen once. The TCR comes from a human donor with acute or convalescent COVID-19. The donor label of this sample is uncertain. Sequencing used peripheral blood. V gene TRBV10-1 combines with J gene TRBJ2-5; D unclear. The CDR3 nucleotides read TGCGCCAGCAGTGAGTCCCCCCACTATATCGCCGCAGAGACCCAGTACTTC. It translates to CASSESPHYIAAETQYF.